This T cell receptor (beta chain) comes out of a study of neurological immune-mediated disorders. Whole-study findings and limits: There were no CDR3 amino acid sequences shared by expanded clones across subjects, a result suggesting private repertoires in all groups.

In its sample, this clonotype was seen a few times. As yet, its antigen is unknown. This may be a read error: a much more frequent sequence differs by one nucleotide. Germline V gives CDR1 SQVTM, CDR2 ANQGSEA. This CDR3 region has 13 residues. TCRdb re-called the 5' RACE reads with MiXCR, one entry per CDR3 protein. The data show tens of thousands of distinct CDR3 sequences, 9.5% to 15% seen once. The clonotype comes from a female donor in good health. Sequences were obtained from PBMCs. The chain uses TRBV29-1 and TRBJ2-7; a possible D gene is TRBD2 (6 bases). The CDR3 nucleotides are TGCAGCGTTGAAGCGGGAGTAGGCTACGACCAGTACTTC. It yields the protein CSVEAGVGYDQYF.